This T cell receptor beta chain appears in the sequencing data of a study of CD8+ T cells in alopecia areata. Across the study: Tofacitinib administration to treated patients was oral, at 5 to 10 mg twice daily. A 6-month period off drug followed tofacitinib, which lasted 6 to 18 months. Findings of the study overall: Under tofacitinib, fewer expanded CD8+ clones appeared among the top 100 scalp clones. Among the cells sequenced in scalp samples are also the resident alphabeta T cells of normal skin.

Treatment reported: oral pan-JAK inhibitor, 5-10 mg twice daily. cDNA serving as the sequencing template came from extracted, reverse transcribed RNA. Generated by immunoSEQ multiplex PCR, the TCRdb table keeps only in-frame clones and is missing some. This repertoire shows more than 110,000 clones, less than 70% found once; its top ten account for more than 15%. In regard to this clone: As yet, its antigen is unknown.

Trimming left V 1 base short and J 5 bases short, with 12 bases between. Per the germline V gene, CDR1 is PRHDT and CDR2 is FYEKMQ (reference sequence). This CDR3 spans 14 amino acids. Specimen: CD8+ T cells sorted from blood, collected at week 4, from a patient treated with tofacitinib. The TCR comes from a human donor with alopecia areata. The V call is TRBV13, the J call TRBJ2-7; the D gene is possibly TRBD1 (6 bases). The CDR3, as DNA: TGTGCCAGCAGCTTAGAGACAGGTCCCAACGAGCAGTACTTC. Its protein is CASSLETGPNEQYF. Looking up the rest from reference TRBV13 and TRBJ2-7 gives the full variable domain: AAGVIQSPRHLIKEKRETATLKCYPIPRHDTVYWYQQGPGQDPQFLISFYEKMQSDKGSIPDRFSAQQFSDYHSELNMSSLELGDSALYFCASSLETGPNEQYFGPGTRLTVT.